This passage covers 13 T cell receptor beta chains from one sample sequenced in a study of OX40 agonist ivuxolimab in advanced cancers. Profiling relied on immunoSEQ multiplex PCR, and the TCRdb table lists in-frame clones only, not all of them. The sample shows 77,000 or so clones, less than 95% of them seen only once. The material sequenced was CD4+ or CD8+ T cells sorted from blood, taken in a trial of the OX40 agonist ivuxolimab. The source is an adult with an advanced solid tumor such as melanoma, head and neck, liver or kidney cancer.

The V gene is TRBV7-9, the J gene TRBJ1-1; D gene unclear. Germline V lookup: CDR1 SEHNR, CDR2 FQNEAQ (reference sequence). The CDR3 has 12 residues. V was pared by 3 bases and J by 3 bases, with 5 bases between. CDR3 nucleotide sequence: TGTGCCAGCAGCTTTGGGGACACTGAAGCTTTCTTT. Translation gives CASSFGDTEAFF.

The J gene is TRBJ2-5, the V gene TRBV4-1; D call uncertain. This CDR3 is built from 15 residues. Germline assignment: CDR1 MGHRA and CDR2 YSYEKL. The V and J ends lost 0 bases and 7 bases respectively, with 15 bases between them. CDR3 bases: TGCGCCAGCAGCCAAGATCTAACGGCTACCAGGACCCAGTACTTC. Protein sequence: CASSQDLTATRTQYF.

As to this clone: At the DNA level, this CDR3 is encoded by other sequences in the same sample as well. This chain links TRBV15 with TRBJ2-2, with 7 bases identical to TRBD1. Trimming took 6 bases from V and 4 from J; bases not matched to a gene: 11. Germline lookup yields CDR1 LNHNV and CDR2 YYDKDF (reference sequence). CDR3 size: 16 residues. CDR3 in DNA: TGTGCCACCAGTCCGAAGGGGGCGCGAGGCACCGGGGAGCTGTTTTTT. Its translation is CATSPKGARGTGELFF.

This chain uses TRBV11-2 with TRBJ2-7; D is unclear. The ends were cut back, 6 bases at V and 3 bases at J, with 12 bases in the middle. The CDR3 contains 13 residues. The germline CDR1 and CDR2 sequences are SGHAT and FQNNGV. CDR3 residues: CASSLGVSYEQYF. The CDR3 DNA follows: TGTGCCAGCAGTCTAGGCGTGAGCTACGAGCAGTACTTC.

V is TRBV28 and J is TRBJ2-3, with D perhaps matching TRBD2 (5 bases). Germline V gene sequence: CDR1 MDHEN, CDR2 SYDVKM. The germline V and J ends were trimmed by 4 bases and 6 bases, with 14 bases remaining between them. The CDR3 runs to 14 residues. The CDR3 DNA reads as TGTGCCAGCAGTTCTCACGAGGGATGGGATACGCAGTATTTT. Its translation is CASSSHEGWDTQYF. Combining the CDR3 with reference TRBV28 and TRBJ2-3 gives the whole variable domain DVKVTQSSRYLVKRTGEKVFLECVQDMDHENMFWYRQDPGLGLRLIYFSYDVKMKEKGDIPEGYSVSREKKERFSLILESASTNQTSMYLCASSSHEGWDTQYFGPGTRLTVL.

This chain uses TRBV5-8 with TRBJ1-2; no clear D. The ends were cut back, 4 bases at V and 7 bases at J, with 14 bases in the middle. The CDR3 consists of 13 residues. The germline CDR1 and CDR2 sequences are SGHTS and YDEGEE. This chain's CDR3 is CASSLRSAGGYTF. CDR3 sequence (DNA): TGTGCCAGCAGCCTCCGGTCTGCGGGTGGCTACACCTTC.

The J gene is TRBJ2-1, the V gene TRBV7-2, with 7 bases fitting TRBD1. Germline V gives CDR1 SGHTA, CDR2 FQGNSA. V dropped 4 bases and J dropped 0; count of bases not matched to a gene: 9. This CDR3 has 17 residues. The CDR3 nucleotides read TGTGCCAGCAGCTATTATACCGGGACAGACTCCTACAATGAGCAGTTCTTC. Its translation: CASSYYTGTDSYNEQFF.

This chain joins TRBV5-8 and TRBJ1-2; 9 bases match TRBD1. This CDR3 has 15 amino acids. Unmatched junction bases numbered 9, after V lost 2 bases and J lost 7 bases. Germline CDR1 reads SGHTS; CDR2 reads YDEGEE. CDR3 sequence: CASSFKPGQGIGYTF. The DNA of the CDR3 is TGTGCCAGCAGCTTTAAGCCGGGACAGGGAATTGGCTACACCTTC.

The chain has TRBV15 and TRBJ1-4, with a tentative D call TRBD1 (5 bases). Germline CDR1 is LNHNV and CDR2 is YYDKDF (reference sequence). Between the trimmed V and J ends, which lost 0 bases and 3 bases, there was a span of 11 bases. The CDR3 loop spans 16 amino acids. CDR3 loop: CATSRDRGGANEKLFF. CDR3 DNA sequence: TGTGCCACCAGCAGAGATCGGGGAGGGGCTAATGAAAAACTGTTTTTT.

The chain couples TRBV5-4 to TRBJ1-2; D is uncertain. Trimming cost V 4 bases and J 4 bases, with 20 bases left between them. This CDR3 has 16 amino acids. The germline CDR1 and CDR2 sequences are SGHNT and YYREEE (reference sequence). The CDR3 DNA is TGTGCCAGCAGCCAAGCGGAGGGAGTTGGTGCCTATGGCTACACCTTC. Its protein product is CASSQAEGVGAYGYTF.

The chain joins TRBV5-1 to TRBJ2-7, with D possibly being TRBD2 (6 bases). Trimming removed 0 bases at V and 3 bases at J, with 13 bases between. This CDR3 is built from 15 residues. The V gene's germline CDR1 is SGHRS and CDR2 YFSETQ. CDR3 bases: TGCGCCAGCAGCTTGGAGGGCGGGAACTACTACGAGCAGTACTTC. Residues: CASSLEGGNYYEQYF.

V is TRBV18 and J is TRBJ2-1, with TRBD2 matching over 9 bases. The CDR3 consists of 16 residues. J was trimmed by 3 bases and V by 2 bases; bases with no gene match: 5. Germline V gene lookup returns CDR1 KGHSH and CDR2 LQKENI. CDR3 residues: CASSPGAGGYYNEQFF. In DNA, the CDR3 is TGTGCCAGCTCACCAGGCGCGGGAGGGTACTACAATGAGCAGTTCTTC. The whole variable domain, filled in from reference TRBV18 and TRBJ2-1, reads NAGVMQNPRHLVRRRGQEARLRCSPMKGHSHVYWYRQLPEEGLKFMVYLQKENIIDESGMPKERFSAEFPKEGPSILRIQQVVRGDSAAYFCASSPGAGGYYNEQFFGPGTRLTVL.

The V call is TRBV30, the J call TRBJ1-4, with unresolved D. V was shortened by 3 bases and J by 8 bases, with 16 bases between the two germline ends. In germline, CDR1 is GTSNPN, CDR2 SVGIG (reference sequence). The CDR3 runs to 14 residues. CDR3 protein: CAWRSPGGNEKLFF. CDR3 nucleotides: TGTGCCTGGAGGTCCCCCGGAGGGAACGAAAAACTGTTTTTT. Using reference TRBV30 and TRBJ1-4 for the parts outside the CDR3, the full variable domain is SQTIHQWPATLVQPVGSPLSLECTVEGTSNPNLYWYRQAAGRGLQLLFYSVGIGQISSEVPQNLSASRPQDRQFILSSKKLLLSDSGFYLCAWRSPGGNEKLFFGSGTQLSVL.